These 11 T cell receptor beta chains were all obtained from the same sample, sequenced in a study of OX40 agonist ivuxolimab in advanced cancers. Method: immunoSEQ multiplex PCR; TCRdb's copy keeps in-frame clones and lacks some. The table has 52,000 or so clones, 65% to 85% seen once. Sequences were derived from CD4+ or CD8+ T cells sorted from blood, sampled in a trial of the OX40 agonist ivuxolimab. Receptors were obtained from an adult with an advanced solid tumor such as melanoma, head and neck, liver or kidney cancer.

The rearrangement joins TRBV5-1 to TRBJ2-7, with D possibly TRBD2 on 5 matching bases. CDR1 SGHRS and CDR2 YFSETQ come from the germline V gene. The V gene lost 10 bases and the J gene lost 2 bases, with 16 bases spanning the gap. The CDR3 is 13 residues long. CDR3 bases: TGCGCCGACCTTGGTAGGGAGCCCTACGAGCAGTACTTC. The encoded protein is CADLGREPYEQYF.

This rearrangement joins TRBV7-9 to TRBJ1-1; 10 positions match TRBD1. The germline V gene encodes CDR1 SEHNR and CDR2 FQNEAQ (reference sequence). V shed 3 bases, J shed 8 bases, and the junction held 0 bases outside the gene matches. The CDR3 sequence is 12 residues long. CDR3 nucleotides: TGTGCCAGCAGCTTGGGACAGGGGGAAGCTTTCTTT. Protein: CASSLGQGEAFF. The variable domain in full, with the rest retrieved from reference TRBV7-9 and TRBJ1-1, is DTGVSQNPRHKITKRGQNVTFRCDPISEHNRLYWYRQTLGQGPEFLTYFQNEAQLEKSRLLSDRFSAERPKGSFSTLEIQRTEQGDSAMYLCASSLGQGEAFFGQGTRLTVV.

V is TRBV7-8 and J is TRBJ2-2, with D possibly TRBD2 on 5 matching bases. CDR1 is SGHVS and CDR2 is FQNEAQ in the germline V gene. The CDR3 spans 15 residues. Trimming removed 7 bases from V and 4 bases from J, with 16 bases in between. CDR3 DNA: TGTGCCAGCATTAGCACCCGACGGGGCACCGGGGAGCTGTTTTTT. Translating it yields CASISTRRGTGELFF.

The chain uses TRBV4-1 and TRBJ2-7; D is unclear. The V end lost 4 bases, the J end lost 7 bases, and 11 bases lay between the germline ends. The CDR3 is 12 amino acids. CDR1 MGHRA and CDR2 YSYEKL come from the germline V gene. The CDR3 DNA sequence: TGCGCCAGCAGCCCCCTTGGGAAAGAGCAGTACTTC. It translates to CASSPLGKEQYF.

The chain has TRBV30 and TRBJ2-6; 10 nucleotides match TRBD1. The CDR3 is 15 residues long. Germline V gene sequence: CDR1 GTSNPN, CDR2 SVGIG (reference sequence). V was pared by 5 bases and J by 4 bases, with 5 bases of the junction left unmatched. The DNA of the CDR3 is TGTGCCTGGGGGACAGGGGTAGGAGGGGCCAACGTCCTGACTTTC. It translates to CAWGTGVGGANVLTF. Supplemented by reference TRBV30 and TRBJ2-6, the full variable domain reads SQTIHQWPATLVQPVGSPLSLECTVEGTSNPNLYWYRQAAGRGLQLLFYSVGIGQISSEVPQNLSASRPQDRQFILSSKKLLLSDSGFYLCAWGTGVGGANVLTFGAGSRLTVL.

This clone was counted only a few times. The CDR3 spells CATSREPQGRANYGYTF. CDR3 DNA sequence: TGTGCCACCAGCAGAGAACCCCAGGGACGGGCTAACTATGGCTACACCTTC. The chain links TRBV15 to TRBJ1-2, with D possibly matching TRBD1 (5 bases). V lost 0 bases to trimming and J lost 0 bases, with 14 bases between them. The CDR3 length is 17 residues. The V gene's germline CDR1 is LNHNV and CDR2 YYDKDF (reference sequence).

This clone turned up a few times. In DNA, the CDR3 is TGTGCCAGCAGTTTAACGGGAGGGCTTACAAGCTCCTACAATGAGCAGTTCTTC. This codes for CASSLTGGLTSSYNEQFF. The chain recombines TRBV28 with TRBJ2-1; 8 bases are shared with TRBD2. The J segment lost 0 bases and the V segment lost 2 bases, leaving 9 bases of the junction unmatched. The CDR3 length is 18 residues. CDR1 MDHEN and CDR2 SYDVKM come from the germline V gene.

The CDR3 DNA reads as TGTGCCAGCAGCCCCGAGGTCGAACGTGGCTACACCTTC. This sequence encodes CASSPEVERGYTF. The chain uses TRBV7-9 and TRBJ1-2; D is unclear. This CDR3 comprises 13 residues. CDR1 is SEHNR and CDR2 is FQNEAQ in the germline V gene (reference sequence). The V and J ends lost 5 bases and 7 bases respectively, with 14 bases between them.

This chain connects TRBV5-1 to TRBJ2-4; possible D gene TRBD2, 6 bases. The V gene lost 0 bases and the J gene lost 2 bases, with 18 bases spanning the gap. The germline gives CDR1 SGHRS, CDR2 YFSETQ. The CDR3 runs 18 residues. CDR3 coding DNA: TGCGCCAGCAGCTTGGCCTGGGCGGGAAGAGGGACCAAAAACATTCAGTACTTC. Translation gives CASSLAWAGRGTKNIQYF.

The V gene is TRBV4-3, the J gene TRBJ2-3; 8 bases line up with TRBD1. Germline V gene sequence: CDR1 LGHNA, CDR2 YSLEER. Trimming removed 1 base from V and 4 bases from J; junction bases left unmatched: 4. The CDR3 loop spans 15 amino acids. DNA of the CDR3: TGCGCCAGCAGCCAAGGGGACAGGATGTCAGATACGCAGTATTTT. Encoded protein: CASSQGDRMSDTQYF.

This chain connects TRBV11-2 to TRBJ2-5; D is possibly TRBD2 (5 bases). Trimming cost V 7 bases and J 6 bases, with 18 bases left between them. Germline V gives CDR1 SGHAT, CDR2 FQNNGV. The CDR3 has 14 amino acids. CDR3 nucleotides: TGTGCCAGCACCTTCGATTTGGAGGAGAAGACCCAGTACTTC. Amino acids: CASTFDLEEKTQYF.